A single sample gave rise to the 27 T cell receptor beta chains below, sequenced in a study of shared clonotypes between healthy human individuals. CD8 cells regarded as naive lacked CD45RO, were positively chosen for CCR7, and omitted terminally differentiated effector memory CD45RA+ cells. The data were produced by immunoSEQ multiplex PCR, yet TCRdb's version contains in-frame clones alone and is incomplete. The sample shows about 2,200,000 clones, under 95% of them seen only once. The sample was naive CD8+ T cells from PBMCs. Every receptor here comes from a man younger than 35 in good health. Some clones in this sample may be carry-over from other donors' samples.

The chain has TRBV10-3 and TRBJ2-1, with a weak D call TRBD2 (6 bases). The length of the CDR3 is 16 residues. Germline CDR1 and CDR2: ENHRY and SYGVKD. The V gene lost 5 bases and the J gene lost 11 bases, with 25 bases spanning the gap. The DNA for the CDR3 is TGTGCCATCAGTCCTGAGGCGGGACCGACTCCTTTCCAGCAGTTCTTC. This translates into CAISPEAGPTPFQQFF.

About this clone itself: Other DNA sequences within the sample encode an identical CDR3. Here the CDR3 DNA reads TGCGCCAGCAGCCAAGATTTTTACAATGAGCAGTTCTTC. Encoded protein: CASSQDFYNEQFF. The chain employs TRBV4-3 and TRBJ2-1, with D unresolved. V dropped 0 bases and J dropped 4 bases, with 4 bases sitting between them. This CDR3 has 13 amino acids. CDR1 is LGHNA and CDR2 is YSLEER in the germline V gene.

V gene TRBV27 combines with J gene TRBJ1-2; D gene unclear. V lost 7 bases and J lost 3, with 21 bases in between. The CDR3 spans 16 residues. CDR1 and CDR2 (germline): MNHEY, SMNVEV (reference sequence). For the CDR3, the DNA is TGTGCCAGCACCCCTTCGGTCGGGGAAAGAGACTATGGCTACACCTTC. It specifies CASTPSVGERDYGYTF.

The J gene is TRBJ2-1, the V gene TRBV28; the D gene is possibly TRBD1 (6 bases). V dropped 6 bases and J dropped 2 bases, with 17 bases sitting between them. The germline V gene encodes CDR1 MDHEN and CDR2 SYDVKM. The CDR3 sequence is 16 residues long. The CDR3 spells CASSQLDRSPYNEQFF. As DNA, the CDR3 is TGTGCCAGCAGCCAGCTCGACAGGTCCCCCTACAATGAGCAGTTCTTC. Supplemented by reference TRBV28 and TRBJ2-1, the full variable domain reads DVKVTQSSRYLVKRTGEKVFLECVQDMDHENMFWYRQDPGLGLRLIYFSYDVKMKEKGDIPEGYSVSREKKERFSLILESASTNQTSMYLCASSQLDRSPYNEQFFGPGTRLTVL.

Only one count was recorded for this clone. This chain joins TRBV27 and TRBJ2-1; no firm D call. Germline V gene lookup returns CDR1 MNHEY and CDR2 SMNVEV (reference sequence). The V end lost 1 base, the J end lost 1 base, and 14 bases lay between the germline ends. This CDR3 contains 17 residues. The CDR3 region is CASSLLTEQWSYNEQFF. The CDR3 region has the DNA TGTGCCAGCAGTTTATTAACGGAACAGTGGTCCTACAATGAGCAGTTCTTC.

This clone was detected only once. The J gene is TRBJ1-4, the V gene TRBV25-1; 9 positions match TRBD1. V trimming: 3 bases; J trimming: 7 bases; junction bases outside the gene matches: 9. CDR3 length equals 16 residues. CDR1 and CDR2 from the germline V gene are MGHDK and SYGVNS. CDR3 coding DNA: TGTGCCAGCAGTGATGATCGGGGACAGGGAGGTGAAAAACTGTTTTTT. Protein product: CASSDDRGQGGEKLFF.

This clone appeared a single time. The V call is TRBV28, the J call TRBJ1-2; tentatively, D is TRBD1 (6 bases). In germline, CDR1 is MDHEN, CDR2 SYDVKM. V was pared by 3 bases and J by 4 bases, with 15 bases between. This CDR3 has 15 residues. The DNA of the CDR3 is TGTGCCAGCAGTTTTTTTGAAGGGGGTCTCTATGGCTACACCTTC. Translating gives CASSFFEGGLYGYTF.

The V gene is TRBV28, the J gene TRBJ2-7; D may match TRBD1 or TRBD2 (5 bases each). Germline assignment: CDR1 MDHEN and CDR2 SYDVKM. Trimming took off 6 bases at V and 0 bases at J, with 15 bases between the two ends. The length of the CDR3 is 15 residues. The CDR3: CASSSGTESSYEQYF. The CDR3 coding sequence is TGTGCCAGCAGCTCCGGGACGGAGAGCTCCTACGAGCAGTACTTC.

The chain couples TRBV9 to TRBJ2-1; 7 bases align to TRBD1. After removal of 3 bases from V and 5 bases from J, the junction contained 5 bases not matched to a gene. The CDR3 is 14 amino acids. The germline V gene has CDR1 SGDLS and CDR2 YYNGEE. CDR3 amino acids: CASSDRTGNNEQFF. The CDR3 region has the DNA TGTGCCAGCAGCGACCGGACAGGAAACAATGAGCAGTTCTTC. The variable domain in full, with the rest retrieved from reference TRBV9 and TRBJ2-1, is DSGVTQTPKHLITATGQRVTLRCSPRSGDLSVYWYQQSLDQGLQFLIQYYNGEERAKGNILERFSAQQFPDLHSELNLSSLELGDSALYFCASSDRTGNNEQFFGPGTRLTVL.

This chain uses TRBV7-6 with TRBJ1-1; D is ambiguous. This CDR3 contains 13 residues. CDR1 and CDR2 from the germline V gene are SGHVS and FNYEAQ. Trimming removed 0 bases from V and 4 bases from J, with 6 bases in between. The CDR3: CASSLAVRTEAFF. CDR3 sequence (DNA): TGTGCCAGCAGCTTAGCGGTCCGCACTGAAGCTTTCTTT.

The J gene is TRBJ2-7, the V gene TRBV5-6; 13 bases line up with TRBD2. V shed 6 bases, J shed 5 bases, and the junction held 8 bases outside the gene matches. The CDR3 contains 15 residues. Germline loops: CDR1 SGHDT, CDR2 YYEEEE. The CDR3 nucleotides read TGTGCCAGCACCCAACTAGCGGGAGGGGTCCACGAGCAGTACTTC. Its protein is CASTQLAGGVHEQYF.

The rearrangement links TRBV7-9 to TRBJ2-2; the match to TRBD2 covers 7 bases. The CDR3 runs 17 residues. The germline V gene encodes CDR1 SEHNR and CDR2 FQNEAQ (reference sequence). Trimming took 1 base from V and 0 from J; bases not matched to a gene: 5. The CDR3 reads CASSLVRAGPNTGELFF. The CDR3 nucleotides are TGTGCCAGCAGCTTAGTCCGAGCGGGACCGAACACCGGGGAGCTGTTTTTT.

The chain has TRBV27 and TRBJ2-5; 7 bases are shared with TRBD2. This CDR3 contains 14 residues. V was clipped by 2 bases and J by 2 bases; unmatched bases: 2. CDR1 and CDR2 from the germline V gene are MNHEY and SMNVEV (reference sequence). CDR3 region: CASSLLADQETQYF. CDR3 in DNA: TGTGCCAGCAGTTTACTAGCGGATCAAGAGACCCAGTACTTC.

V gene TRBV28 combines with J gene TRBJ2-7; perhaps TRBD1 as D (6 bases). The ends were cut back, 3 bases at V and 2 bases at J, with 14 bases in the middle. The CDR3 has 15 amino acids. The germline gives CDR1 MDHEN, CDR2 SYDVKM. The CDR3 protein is CASSLEDSIPYEQYF. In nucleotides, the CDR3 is TGTGCCAGCAGTTTGGAGGACAGTATTCCCTACGAGCAGTACTTC.

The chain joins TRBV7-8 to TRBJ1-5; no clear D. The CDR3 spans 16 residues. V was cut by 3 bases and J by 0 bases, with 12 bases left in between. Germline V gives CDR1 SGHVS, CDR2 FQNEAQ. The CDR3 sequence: CASSFALGDSNQPQHF. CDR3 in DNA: TGTGCCAGCAGCTTTGCCCTCGGGGATAGCAATCAGCCCCAGCATTTT.

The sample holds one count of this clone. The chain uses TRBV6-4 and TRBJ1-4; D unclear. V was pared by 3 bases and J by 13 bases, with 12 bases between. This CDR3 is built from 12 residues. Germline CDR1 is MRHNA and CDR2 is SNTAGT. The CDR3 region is CASSESGGTLFF. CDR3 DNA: TGTGCCAGCAGTGAGTCAGGAGGTACACTGTTTTTT.

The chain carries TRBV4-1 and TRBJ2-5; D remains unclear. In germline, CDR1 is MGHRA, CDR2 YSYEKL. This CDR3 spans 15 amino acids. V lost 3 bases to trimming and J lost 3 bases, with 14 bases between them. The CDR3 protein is CASSQVLDGEETQYF. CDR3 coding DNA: TGCGCCAGCAGCCAGGTTTTGGACGGAGAAGAGACCCAGTACTTC.

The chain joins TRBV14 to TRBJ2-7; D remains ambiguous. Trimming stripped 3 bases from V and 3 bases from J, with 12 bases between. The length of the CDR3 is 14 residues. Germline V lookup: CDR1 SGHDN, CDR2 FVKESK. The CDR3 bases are TGTGCCAGCAGCCATAGAACCTTGGGCTACGAGCAGTACTTC. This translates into CASSHRTLGYEQYF.

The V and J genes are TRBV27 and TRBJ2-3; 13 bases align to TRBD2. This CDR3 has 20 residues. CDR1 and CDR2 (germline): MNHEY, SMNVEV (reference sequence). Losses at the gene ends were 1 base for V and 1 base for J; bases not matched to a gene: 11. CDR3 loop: CASSLLVLAGGPSGTDTQYF. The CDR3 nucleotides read TGTGCCAGCAGTTTATTGGTACTAGCGGGAGGGCCGTCCGGCACAGATACGCAGTATTTT.

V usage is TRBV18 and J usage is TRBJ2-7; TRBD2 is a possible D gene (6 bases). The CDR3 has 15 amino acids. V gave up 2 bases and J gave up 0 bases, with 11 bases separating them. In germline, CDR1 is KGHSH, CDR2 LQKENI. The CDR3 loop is CASSPAGRSSYEQYF. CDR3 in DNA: TGTGCCAGCTCACCAGCGGGACGGAGCTCCTACGAGCAGTACTTC.

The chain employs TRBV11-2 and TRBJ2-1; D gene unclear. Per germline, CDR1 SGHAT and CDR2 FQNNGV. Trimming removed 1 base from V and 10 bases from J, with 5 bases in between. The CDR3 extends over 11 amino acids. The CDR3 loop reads CASSLGGEQFF. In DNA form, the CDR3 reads TGTGCCAGCAGCTTAGGGGGAGAGCAGTTCTTC.

The CDR3 bases are TGCGCCAGCAGCCAAGATCGGGTTGCAAACTATGGCTACACCTTC. It is translated as CASSQDRVANYGYTF. The chain links TRBV4-1 to TRBJ1-2; no firm D call. The germline V gene has CDR1 MGHRA and CDR2 YSYEKL. The CDR3 runs 15 residues. Trimming removed 0 bases from V and 2 bases from J, with 10 bases in between.

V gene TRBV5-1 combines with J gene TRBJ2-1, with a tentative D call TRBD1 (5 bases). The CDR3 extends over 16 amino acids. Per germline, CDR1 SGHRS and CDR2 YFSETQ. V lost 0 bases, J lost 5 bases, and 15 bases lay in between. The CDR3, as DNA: TGCGCCAGCAGCTTGGGGTGGGGCGATACTCACAATGAGCAGTTCTTC. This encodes CASSLGWGDTHNEQFF.

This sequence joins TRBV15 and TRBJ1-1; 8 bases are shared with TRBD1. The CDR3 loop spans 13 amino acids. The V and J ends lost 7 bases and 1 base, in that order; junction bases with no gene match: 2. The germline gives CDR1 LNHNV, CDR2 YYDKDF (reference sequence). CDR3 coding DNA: TGTGCCACCACTACAGGGGGGAACACTGAAGCTTTCTTT. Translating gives CATTTGGNTEAFF. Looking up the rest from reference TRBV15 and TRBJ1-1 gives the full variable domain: DAMVIQNPRYQVTQFGKPVTLSCSQTLNHNVMYWYQQKSSQAPKLLFHYYDKDFNNEADTPDNFQSRRPNTSFCFLDIRSPGLGDTAMYLCATTTGGNTEAFFGQGTRLTVV.

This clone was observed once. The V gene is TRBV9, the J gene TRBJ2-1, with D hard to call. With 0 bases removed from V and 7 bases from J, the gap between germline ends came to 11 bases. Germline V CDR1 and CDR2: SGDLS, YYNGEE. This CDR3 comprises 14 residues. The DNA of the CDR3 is TGTGCCAGCAGCGTAGCCCCTCAAACGAATGAGCAGTTCTTC. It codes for CASSVAPQTNEQFF.

As DNA, the CDR3 is TGTGCCAGCAGTAAGACAGCACCTAATGAAAAACTGTTTTTT. This sequence encodes CASSKTAPNEKLFF. The chain joins TRBV2 to TRBJ1-4; tentatively, D is TRBD1 (5 bases). Germline CDR1 is SNHLY and CDR2 is FYNNEI. The CDR3 covers 14 residues. Trimming took 5 bases from V and 3 from J, leaving 10 bases between them.

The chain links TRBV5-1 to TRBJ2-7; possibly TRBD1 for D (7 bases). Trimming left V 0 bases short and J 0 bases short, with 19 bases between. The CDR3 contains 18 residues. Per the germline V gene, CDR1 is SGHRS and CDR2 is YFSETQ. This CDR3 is CASSLAIRRGQTSYEQYF. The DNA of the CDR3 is TGCGCCAGCAGCTTGGCTATCCGGAGGGGGCAAACCTCCTACGAGCAGTACTTC.